These 9 T cell receptor beta chains were all obtained from the same sample, sequenced in a study of PD-1 blockade in classical Hodgkin lymphoma. Autologous stem cell transplantation was followed by relapse in every patient, and brentuximab vedotin exposure varied. Libraries were prepared by immunoSEQ multiplex PCR; TCRdb keeps only in-frame clonotypes and omits some of them. The data contain 21,000 or so clones, about four fifths of them seen just once; the ten biggest clones take up roughly 15%. The specimen comprised peripheral blood mononuclear cells (PBMCs), sampled before the second cycle of nivolumab. The source of these receptors is a human donor with classical Hodgkin lymphoma.

The chain carries TRBV6-5 and TRBJ1-2; perhaps TRBD1 as D (5 bases). The V gene's germline CDR1 is MNHEY and CDR2 SVGAGI. Trimming removed 3 bases at V and 4 bases at J, with 12 bases between. The length of the CDR3 is 14 residues. CDR3 amino acids: CASSYRRDLYGYTF. In DNA, the CDR3 is TGTGCCAGCAGTTATCGTCGGGACCTCTATGGCTACACCTTC.

The chain carries TRBV9 and TRBJ2-1, with 11 bases that match TRBD1. The CDR3 sequence is 21 residues long. Germline lookup yields CDR1 SGDLS and CDR2 YYNGEE. V gave up 0 bases and J gave up 3 bases; unmatched junction bases: 17. CDR3 residues: CASSVATDRGLAGRDYNEQFF. The CDR3 DNA is TGTGCCAGCAGCGTAGCTACGGACAGGGGGCTGGCGGGACGGGACTACAATGAGCAGTTCTTC.

V is TRBV5-4 and J is TRBJ2-5, with D unclear. The V and J ends lost 3 bases and 0 bases respectively, with 9 bases between them. In germline, CDR1 is SGHNT, CDR2 YYREEE (reference sequence). The CDR3 is 14 residues long. CDR3 in amino acids: CASSWVPYQETQYF. The CDR3 nucleotides are TGTGCCAGCAGCTGGGTACCTTACCAAGAGACCCAGTACTTC.

This sequence joins TRBV9 and TRBJ1-2; D unclear. CDR3 length: 12 amino acids. Trimming left V 0 bases short and J 5 bases short, with 5 bases between. CDR1 and CDR2 (germline): SGDLS, YYNGEE. CDR3 residues: CASSVDGYGYTF. The CDR3 nucleotides read TGTGCCAGCAGCGTAGACGGGTATGGCTACACCTTC.

This clone was counted only a few times. The rearrangement links TRBV5-1 to TRBJ2-5; maybe TRBD1 (5 bases). This CDR3 region has 15 residues. Germline V CDR1 and CDR2: SGHRS, YFSETQ. V gave up 4 bases and J gave up 2 bases, with 15 bases separating them. The DNA for the CDR3 is TGCGCCAGCAGCCGGTTGGGCAGGGCGCAAGAGACCCAGTACTTC. It yields the protein CASSRLGRAQETQYF.

V and J are TRBV19 and TRBJ2-5, with D unclear. Trimming stripped 4 bases from V and 2 bases from J, with 8 bases between. The CDR3 extends over 13 amino acids. Per germline, CDR1 LNHDA and CDR2 SQIVND (reference sequence). CDR3 protein: CASSRAYQETQYF. The CDR3 DNA sequence: TGTGCCAGTAGTAGGGCCTATCAAGAGACCCAGTACTTC. Full variable domain (rest looked up from reference TRBV19 and TRBJ2-5): DGGITQSPKYLFRKEGQNVTLSCEQNLNHDAMYWYRQDPGQGLRLIYYSQIVNDFQKGDIAEGYSVSREKKESFPLTVTSAQKNPTAFYLCASSRAYQETQYFGPGTRLLVL.

The chain is built from TRBV9 and TRBJ2-1, with 7 positions matching TRBD2. The V gene's germline CDR1 is SGDLS and CDR2 YYNGEE. J gave up 5 bases and V 0 bases, and 5 bases lay outside the gene matches. This CDR3 has 15 amino acids. The CDR3 reads CASSVGLGLNNEQFF. CDR3 in DNA: TGTGCCAGCAGCGTAGGGCTGGGACTAAACAATGAGCAGTTCTTC. Full variable domain (outside the CDR3, taken from reference TRBV9 and TRBJ2-1): DSGVTQTPKHLITATGQRVTLRCSPRSGDLSVYWYQQSLDQGLQFLIQYYNGEERAKGNILERFSAQQFPDLHSELNLSSLELGDSALYFCASSVGLGLNNEQFFGPGTRLTVL.

V gene TRBV27 combines with J gene TRBJ2-7, with 8 bases that match TRBD2. The germline gives CDR1 MNHEY, CDR2 SMNVEV (reference sequence). V was pared by 5 bases and J by 2 bases, with 8 bases of the junction left unmatched. CDR3 length equals 15 residues. The CDR3 nucleotides read TGTGCCAGCAGTGACGCCGGGGGACTAGCCTACGAGCAGTACTTC. Residues: CASSDAGGLAYEQYF.

Here the CDR3 reads CASSLAGGPYEQYV. The DNA of the CDR3 is TGTGCCAGCAGCCTGGCCGGGGGACCCTACGAGCAGTACGTC. The gene calls are TRBV27 and TRBJ2-7, with D maybe TRBD2 (6 bases). This CDR3 spans 14 amino acids. Trimming removed 6 bases at V and 2 bases at J, with 14 bases between. Germline CDR1 MNHEY, CDR2 SMNVEV (reference sequence).